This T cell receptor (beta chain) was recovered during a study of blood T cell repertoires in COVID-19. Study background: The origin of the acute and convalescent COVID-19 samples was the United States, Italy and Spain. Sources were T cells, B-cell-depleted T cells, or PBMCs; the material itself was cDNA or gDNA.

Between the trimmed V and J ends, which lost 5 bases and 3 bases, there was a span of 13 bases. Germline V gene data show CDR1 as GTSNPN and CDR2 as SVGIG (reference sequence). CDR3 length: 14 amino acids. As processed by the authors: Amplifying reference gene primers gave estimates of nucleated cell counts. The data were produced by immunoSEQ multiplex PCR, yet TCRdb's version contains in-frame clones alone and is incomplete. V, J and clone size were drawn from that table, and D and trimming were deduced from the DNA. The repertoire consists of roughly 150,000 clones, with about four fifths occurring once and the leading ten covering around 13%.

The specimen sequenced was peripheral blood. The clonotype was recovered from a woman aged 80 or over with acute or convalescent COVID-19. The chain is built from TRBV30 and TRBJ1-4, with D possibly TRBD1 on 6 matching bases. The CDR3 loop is CAWDMGAANEKLFF. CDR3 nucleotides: TGTGCCTGGGACATGGGGGCGGCTAATGAAAAACTGTTTTTT.